This entry concerns a single T cell receptor (beta chain). This clone may be a read error of a much larger clone one base away. The sample originates from a study of blood T cells in healthy people across ages. Then a second PCR, running about 7 to 11 cycles, was carried out with a sample-barcoded 5' primer and a J-beta primer mix. TCRdb ran MiXCR on the 5' RACE reads and lists one entry per CDR3 protein. This table has about 800,000 distinct CDR3 sequences, less than 60% appearing once. CDR1 and CDR2 from the germline V gene are SGDLS and YYNGEE. There are 12 residues in the CDR3. The receptor comes from a man aged 80 or over in good health. This sequence joins TRBV9 and TRBJ2-1, with D unclear. What was sequenced was blood. CDR3 sequence (DNA): TGTGCCAGCAGCGTAGAGGCAGGAGAGCGGTTCTTC. Its protein is CASSVEAGERFF.